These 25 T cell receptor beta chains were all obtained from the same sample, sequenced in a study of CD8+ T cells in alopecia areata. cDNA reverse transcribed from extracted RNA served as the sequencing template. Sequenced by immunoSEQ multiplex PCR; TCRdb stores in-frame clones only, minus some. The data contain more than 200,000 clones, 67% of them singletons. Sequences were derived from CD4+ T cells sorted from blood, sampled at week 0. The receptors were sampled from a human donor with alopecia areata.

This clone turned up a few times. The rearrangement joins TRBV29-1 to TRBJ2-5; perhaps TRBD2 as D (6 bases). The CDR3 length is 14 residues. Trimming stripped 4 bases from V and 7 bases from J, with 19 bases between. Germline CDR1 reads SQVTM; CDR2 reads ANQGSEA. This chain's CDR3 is CSVAAGLEGGTQYF. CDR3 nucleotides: TGCAGCGTTGCGGCCGGGTTGGAGGGAGGGACCCAGTACTTC. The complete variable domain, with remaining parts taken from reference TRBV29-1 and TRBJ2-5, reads SAVISQKPSRDICQRGTSLTIQCQVDSQVTMMFWYRQQPGQSLTLIATANQGSEATYESGFVIDKFPISRPNLTFSTLTVSNMSPEDSSIYLCSVAAGLEGGTQYFGPGTRLLVL.

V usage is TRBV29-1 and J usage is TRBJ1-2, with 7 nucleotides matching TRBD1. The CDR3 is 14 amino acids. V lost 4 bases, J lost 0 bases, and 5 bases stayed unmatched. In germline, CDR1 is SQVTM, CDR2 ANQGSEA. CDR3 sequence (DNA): TGCAGCGTTGCTACAGGGGCGTCTAACTATGGCTACACCTTC. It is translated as CSVATGASNYGYTF.

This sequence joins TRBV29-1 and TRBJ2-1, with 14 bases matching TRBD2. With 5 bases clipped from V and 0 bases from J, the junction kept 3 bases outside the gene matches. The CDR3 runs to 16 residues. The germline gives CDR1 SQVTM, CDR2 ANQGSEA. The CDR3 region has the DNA TGCAGCGTTCGGACTAGCGGGGGGACCTCCTACAATGAGCAGTTCTTC. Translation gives CSVRTSGGTSYNEQFF.

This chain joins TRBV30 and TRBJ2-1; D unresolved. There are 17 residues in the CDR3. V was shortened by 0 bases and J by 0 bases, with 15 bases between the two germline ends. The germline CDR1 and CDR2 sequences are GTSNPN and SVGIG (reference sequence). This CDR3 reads CAWSVRRPSSSYNEQFF. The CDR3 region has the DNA TGTGCCTGGAGTGTACGCAGGCCATCAAGCTCCTACAATGAGCAGTTCTTC.

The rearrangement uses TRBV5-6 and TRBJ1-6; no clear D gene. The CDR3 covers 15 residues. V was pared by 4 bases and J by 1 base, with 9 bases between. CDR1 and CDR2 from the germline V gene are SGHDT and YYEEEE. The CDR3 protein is CASSPSRSYNSPLHF. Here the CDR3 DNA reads TGTGCCAGCAGCCCCTCCAGGTCCTATAATTCACCCCTCCACTTT.

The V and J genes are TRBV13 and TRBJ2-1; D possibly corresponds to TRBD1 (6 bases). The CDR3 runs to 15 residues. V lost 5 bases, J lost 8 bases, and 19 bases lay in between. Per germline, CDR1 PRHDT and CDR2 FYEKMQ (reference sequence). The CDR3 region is CASSLRDTGVDEQFF. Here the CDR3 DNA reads TGTGCCAGCAGCCTCCGGGACACGGGTGTAGATGAGCAGTTCTTC.

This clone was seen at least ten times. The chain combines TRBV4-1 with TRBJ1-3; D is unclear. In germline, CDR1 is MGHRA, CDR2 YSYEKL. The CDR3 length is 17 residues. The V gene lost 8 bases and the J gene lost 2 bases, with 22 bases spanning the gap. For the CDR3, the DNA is TGCGCCAGCTCTACCGTCGACATGGGGATAGCTGGAAACACCATATATTTT. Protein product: CASSTVDMGIAGNTIYF.

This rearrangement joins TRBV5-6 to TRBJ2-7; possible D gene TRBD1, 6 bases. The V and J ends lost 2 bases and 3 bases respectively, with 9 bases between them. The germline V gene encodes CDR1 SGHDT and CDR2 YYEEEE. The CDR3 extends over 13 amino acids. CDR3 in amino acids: CASSFNRVYEQYF. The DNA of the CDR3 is TGTGCCAGCAGCTTCAACAGGGTCTACGAGCAGTACTTC.

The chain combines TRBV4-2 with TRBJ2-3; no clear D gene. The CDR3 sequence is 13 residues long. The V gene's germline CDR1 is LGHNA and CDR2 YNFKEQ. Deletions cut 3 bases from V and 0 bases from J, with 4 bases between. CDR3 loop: CASSHDSTDTQYF. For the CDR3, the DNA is TGTGCCAGCAGCCATGATAGCACAGATACGCAGTATTTT.

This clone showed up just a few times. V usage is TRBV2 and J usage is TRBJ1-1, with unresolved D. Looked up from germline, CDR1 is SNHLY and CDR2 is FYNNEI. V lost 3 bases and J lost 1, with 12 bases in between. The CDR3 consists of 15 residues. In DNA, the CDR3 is TGTGCCAGCAGTGATTTTCGGACGCCGAACACTGAAGCTTTCTTT. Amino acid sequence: CASSDFRTPNTEAFF.

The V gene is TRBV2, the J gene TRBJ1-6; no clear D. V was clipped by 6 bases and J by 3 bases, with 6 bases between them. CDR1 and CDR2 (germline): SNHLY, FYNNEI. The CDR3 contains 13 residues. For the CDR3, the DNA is TGTGCCAGCAGGATCCTCTATAATTCACCCCTCCACTTT. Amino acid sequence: CASRILYNSPLHF.

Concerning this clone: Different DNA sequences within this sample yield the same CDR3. The CDR3: CSATGTGNYGYTF. CDR3 bases: TGCAGCGCAACCGGGACAGGGAACTATGGCTACACCTTC. The chain employs TRBV29-1 and TRBJ1-2; the match to TRBD1 covers 9 bases. This CDR3 is built from 13 residues. Germline CDR1 and CDR2: SQVTM and ANQGSEA. Trimming took 7 bases from V and 2 from J; bases not matched to a gene: 5.

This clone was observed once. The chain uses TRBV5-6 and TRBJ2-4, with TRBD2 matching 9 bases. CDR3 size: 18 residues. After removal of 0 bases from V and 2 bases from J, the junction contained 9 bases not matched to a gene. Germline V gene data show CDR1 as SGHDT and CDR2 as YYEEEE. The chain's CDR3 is CASSLAPHSGGTKNIQYF. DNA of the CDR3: TGTGCCAGCAGCTTGGCCCCCCATAGCGGGGGTACCAAAAACATTCAGTACTTC.

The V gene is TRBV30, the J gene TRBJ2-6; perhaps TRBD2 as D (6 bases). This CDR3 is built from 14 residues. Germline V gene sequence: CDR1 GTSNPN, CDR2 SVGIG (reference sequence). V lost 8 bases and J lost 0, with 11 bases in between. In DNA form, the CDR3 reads TGTGCCCGGACGGAGGGCTCTGGGGCCAACGTCCTGACTTTC. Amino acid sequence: CARTEGSGANVLTF.

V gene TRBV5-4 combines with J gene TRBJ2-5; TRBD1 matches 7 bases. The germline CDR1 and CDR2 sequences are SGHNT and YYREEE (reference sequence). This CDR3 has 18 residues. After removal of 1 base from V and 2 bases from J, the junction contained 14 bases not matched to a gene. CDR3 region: CASSLRVGQRSQQETQYF. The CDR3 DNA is TGTGCCAGCAGCTTGCGAGTGGGACAGCGATCTCAACAAGAGACCCAGTACTTC.

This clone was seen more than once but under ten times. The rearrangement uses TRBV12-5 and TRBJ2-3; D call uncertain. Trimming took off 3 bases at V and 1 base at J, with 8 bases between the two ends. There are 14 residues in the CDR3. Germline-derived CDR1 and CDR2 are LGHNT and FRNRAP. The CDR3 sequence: CASGFGVRTDTQYF. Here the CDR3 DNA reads TGTGCTAGTGGTTTTGGGGTCCGCACAGATACGCAGTATTTT.

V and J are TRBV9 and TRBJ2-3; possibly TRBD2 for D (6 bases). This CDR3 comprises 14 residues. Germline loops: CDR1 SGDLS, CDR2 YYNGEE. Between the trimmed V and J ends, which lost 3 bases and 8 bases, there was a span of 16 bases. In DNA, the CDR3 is TGTGCCAGCAGCGCCATACGGGAGAGTGGTACGCAGTATTTT. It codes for CASSAIRESGTQYF. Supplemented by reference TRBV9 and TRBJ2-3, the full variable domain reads DSGVTQTPKHLITATGQRVTLRCSPRSGDLSVYWYQQSLDQGLQFLIQYYNGEERAKGNILERFSAQQFPDLHSELNLSSLELGDSALYFCASSAIRESGTQYFGPGTRLTVL.

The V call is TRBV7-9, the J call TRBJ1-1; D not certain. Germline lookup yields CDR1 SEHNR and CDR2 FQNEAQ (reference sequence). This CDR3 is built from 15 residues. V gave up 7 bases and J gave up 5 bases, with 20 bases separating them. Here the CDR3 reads CASTVRGQVGTEAFF. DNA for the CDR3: TGTGCCAGCACGGTTCGCGGGCAGGTGGGAACTGAAGCTTTCTTT.

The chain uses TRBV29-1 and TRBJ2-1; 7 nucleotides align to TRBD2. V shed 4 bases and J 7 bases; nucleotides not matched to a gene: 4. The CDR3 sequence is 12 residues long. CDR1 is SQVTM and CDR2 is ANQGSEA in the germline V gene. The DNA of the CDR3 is TGCAGCGTTGTGAACGGGGGGAATGAGCAGTTCTTC. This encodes CSVVNGGNEQFF.

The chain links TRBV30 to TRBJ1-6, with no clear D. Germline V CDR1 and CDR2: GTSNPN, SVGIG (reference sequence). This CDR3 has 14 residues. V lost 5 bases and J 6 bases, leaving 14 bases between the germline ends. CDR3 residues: CAWGEIALNSPLHF. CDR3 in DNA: TGTGCCTGGGGGGAGATCGCCCTTAATTCACCCCTCCACTTT.

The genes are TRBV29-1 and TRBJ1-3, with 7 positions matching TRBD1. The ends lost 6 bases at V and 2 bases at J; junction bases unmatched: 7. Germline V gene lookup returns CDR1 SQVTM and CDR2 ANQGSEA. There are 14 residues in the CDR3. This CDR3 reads CSVVPQGAGNTIYF. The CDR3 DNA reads TGCAGCGTCGTGCCTCAGGGGGCTGGAAACACCATATATTTT.

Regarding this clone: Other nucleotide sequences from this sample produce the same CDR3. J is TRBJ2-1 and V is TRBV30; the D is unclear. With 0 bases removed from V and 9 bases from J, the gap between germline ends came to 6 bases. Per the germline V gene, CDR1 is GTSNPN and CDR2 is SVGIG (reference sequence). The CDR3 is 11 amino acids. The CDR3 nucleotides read TGTGCCTGGAGTGTGTTGGGTGAGCAGTTCTTC. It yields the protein CAWSVLGEQFF.

CDR3 protein: CATSRVSGANVLTF. Here the CDR3 DNA reads TGTGCCACCTCCCGGGTATCCGGGGCCAACGTCCTGACTTTC. The chain combines TRBV25-1 with TRBJ2-6; D is unclear. This CDR3 is built from 14 residues. Germline assignment: CDR1 MGHDK and CDR2 SYGVNS. V was trimmed by 10 bases and J by 4 bases, leaving 14 bases between them.

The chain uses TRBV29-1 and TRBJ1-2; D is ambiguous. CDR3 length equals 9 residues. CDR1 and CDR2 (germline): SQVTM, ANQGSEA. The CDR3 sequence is CRADDGYTF. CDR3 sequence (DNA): TGCAGGGCGGACGATGGCTACACCTTC.

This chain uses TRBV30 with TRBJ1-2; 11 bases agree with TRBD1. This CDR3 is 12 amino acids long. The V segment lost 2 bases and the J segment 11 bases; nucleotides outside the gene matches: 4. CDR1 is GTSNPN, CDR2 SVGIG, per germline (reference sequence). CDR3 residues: CAWSPGQGEYTF. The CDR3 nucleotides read TGTGCCTGGAGTCCGGGACAGGGGGAATACACCTTC.